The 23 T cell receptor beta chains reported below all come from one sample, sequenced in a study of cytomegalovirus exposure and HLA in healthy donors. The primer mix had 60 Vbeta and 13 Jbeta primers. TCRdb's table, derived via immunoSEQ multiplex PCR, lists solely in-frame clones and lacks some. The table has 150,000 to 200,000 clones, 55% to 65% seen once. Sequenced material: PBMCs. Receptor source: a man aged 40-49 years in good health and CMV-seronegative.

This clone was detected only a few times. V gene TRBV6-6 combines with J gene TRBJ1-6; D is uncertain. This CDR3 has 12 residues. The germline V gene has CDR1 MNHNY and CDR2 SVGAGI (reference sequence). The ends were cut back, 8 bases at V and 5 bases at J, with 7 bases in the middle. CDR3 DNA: TGTGCCAGCCAGAGGGATAATTCACCCCTCCACTTT. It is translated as CASQRDNSPLHF.

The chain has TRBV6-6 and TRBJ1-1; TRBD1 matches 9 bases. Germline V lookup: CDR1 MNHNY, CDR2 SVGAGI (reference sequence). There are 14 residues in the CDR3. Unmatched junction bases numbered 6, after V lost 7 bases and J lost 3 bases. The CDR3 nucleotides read TGTGCCAGCACTCGGACAGGGGTTGACACTGAAGCTTTCTTT. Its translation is CASTRTGVDTEAFF.

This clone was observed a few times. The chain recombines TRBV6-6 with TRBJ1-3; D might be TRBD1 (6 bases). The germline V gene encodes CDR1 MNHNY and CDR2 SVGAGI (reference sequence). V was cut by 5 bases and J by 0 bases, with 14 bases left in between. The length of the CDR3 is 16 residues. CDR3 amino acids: CASSPQGPSSGNTIYF. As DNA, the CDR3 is TGTGCCAGCAGTCCACAGGGCCCTAGCTCTGGAAACACCATATATTTT.

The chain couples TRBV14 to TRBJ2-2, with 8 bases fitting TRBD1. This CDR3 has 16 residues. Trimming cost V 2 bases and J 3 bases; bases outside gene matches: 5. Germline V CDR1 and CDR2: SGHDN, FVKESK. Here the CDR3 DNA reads TGTGCCAGCAGCCAACGGACAGGGAAAGACACCGGGGAGCTGTTTTTT. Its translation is CASSQRTGKDTGELFF. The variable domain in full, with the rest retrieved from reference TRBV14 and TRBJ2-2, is EAGVTQFPSHSVIEKGQTVTLRCDPISGHDNLYWYRRVMGKEIKFLLHFVKESKQDESGMPNNRFLAERTGGTYSTLKVQPAELEDSGVYFCASSQRTGKDTGELFFGEGSRLTVL.

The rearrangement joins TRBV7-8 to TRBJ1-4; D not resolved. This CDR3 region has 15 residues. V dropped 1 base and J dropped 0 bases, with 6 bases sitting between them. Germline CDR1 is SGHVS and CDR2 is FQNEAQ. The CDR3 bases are TGTGCCAGCAGCTTAGGGCCTTCAACTAATGAAAAACTGTTTTTT. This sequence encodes CASSLGPSTNEKLFF.

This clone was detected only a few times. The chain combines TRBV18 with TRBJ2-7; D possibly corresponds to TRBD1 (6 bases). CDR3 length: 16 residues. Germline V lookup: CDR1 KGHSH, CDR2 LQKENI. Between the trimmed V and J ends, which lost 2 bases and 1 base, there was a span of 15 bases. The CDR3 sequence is CASSPNILGQSYEQYF. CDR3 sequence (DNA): TGTGCCAGCTCACCAAATATCCTCGGACAGTCCTACGAGCAGTACTTC.

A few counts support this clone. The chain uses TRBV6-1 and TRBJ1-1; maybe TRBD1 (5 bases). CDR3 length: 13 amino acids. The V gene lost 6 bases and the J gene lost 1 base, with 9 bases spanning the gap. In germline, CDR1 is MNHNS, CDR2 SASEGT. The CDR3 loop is CASRTRGNTEAFF. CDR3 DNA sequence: TGTGCCAGCAGAACAAGGGGGAACACTGAAGCTTTCTTT.

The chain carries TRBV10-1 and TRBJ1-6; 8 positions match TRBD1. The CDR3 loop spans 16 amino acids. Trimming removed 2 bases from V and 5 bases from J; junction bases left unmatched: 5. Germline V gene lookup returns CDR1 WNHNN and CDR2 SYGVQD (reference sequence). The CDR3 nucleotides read TGCGCCAGCAGTGAGAGGCAGGGGGCCGATAATTCACCCCTCCACTTT. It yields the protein CASSERQGADNSPLHF.

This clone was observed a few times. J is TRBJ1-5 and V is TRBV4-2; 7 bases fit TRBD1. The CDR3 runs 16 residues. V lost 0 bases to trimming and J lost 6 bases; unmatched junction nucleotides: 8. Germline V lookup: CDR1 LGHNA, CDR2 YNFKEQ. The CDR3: CASSQEDGTAVQPQHF. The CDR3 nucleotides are TGTGCCAGCAGCCAAGAGGACGGGACAGCGGTTCAGCCCCAGCATTTT.

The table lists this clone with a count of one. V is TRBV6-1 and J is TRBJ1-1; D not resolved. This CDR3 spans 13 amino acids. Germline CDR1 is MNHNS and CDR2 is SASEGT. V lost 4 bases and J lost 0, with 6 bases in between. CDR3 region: CASSVEMNTEAFF. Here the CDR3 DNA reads TGTGCCAGCAGTGTAGAGATGAACACTGAAGCTTTCTTT.

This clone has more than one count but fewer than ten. The CDR3 protein is CASSLQGYSGNTIYF. As DNA, the CDR3 is TGTGCCAGCAGCTTGCAGGGCTACTCTGGAAACACCATATATTTT. The V gene is TRBV5-8, the J gene TRBJ1-3; weak D call: TRBD1 (5 bases). Per the germline V gene, CDR1 is SGHTS and CDR2 is YDEGEE. Trimming took off 1 base at V and 0 bases at J, with 8 bases between the two ends. The CDR3 length is 15 residues.

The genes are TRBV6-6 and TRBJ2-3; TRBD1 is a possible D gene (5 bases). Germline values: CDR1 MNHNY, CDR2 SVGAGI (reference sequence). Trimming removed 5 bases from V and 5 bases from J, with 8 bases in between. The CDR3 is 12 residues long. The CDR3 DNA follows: TGTGCCAGCAGTCCCACAGGAGATACGCAGTATTTT. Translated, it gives CASSPTGDTQYF.

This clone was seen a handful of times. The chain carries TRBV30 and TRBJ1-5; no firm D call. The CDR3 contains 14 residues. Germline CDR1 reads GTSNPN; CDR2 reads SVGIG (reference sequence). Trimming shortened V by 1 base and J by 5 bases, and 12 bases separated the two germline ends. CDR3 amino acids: CAWSGGGEDQPQHF. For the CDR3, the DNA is TGTGCCTGGAGTGGAGGAGGTGAAGATCAGCCCCAGCATTTT.

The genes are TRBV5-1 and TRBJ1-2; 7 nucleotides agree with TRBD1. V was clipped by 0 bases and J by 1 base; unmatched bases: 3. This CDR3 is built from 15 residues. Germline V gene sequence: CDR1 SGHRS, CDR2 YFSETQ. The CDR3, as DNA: TGCGCCAGCAGCTTGGAGGGGACAGTTAACTATGGCTACACCTTC. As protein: CASSLEGTVNYGYTF.

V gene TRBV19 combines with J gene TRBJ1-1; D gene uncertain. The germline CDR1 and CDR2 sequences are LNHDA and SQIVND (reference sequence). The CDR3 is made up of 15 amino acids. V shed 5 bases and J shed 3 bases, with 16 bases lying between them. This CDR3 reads CASSQEGGWYTEAFF. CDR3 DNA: TGTGCCAGTAGTCAGGAAGGAGGGTGGTACACTGAAGCTTTCTTT. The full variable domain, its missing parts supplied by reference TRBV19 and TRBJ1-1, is DGGITQSPKYLFRKEGQNVTLSCEQNLNHDAMYWYRQDPGQGLRLIYYSQIVNDFQKGDIAEGYSVSREKKESFPLTVTSAQKNPTAFYLCASSQEGGWYTEAFFGQGTRLTVV.

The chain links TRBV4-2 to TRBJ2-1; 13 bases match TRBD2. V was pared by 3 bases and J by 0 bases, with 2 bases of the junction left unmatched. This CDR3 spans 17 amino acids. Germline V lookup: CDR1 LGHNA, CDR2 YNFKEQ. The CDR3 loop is CASSQGTSGISYNEQFF. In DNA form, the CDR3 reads TGTGCCAGCAGCCAGGGGACTAGCGGGATCTCCTACAATGAGCAGTTCTTC.

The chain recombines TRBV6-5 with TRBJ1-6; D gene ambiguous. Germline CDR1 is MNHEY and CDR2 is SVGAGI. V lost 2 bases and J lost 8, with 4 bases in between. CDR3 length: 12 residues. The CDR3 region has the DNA TGTGCCAGCAGTTACCGCGATTCACCCCTCCACTTT. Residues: CASSYRDSPLHF.

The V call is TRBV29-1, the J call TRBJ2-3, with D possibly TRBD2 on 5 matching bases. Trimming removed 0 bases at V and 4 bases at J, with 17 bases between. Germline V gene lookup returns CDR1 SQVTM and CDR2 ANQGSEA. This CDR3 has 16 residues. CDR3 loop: CSVEDHTAAKADTQYF. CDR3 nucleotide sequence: TGCAGCGTTGAAGATCACACAGCGGCCAAGGCAGATACGCAGTATTTT.

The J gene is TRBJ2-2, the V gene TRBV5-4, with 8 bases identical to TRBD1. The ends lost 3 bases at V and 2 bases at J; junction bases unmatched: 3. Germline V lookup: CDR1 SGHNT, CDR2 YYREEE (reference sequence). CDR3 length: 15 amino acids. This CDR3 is CASSSGQDNTGELFF. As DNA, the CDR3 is TGTGCCAGCAGCTCGGGACAGGATAACACCGGGGAGCTGTTTTTT.

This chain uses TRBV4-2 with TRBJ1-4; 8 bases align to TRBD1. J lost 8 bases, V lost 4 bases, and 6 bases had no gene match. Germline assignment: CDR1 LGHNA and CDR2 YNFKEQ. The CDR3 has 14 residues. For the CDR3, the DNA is TGTGCCAGCAGCCTGACAGGGGCGGGCGAAAAACTGTTTTTT. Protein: CASSLTGAGEKLFF.

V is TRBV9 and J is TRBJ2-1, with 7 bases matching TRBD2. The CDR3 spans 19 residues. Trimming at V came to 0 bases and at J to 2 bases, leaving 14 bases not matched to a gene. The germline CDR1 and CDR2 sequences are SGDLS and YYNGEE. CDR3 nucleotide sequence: TGTGCCAGCAGCGTAGGCCCCCCAGGAGGCAGCGGGACCTACAATGAGCAGTTCTTC. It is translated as CASSVGPPGGSGTYNEQFF.

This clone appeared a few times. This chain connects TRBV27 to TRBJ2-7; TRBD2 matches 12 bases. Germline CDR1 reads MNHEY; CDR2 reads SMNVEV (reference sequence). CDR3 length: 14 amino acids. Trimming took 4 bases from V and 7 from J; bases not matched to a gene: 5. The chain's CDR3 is CASSSTSGRSEQYF. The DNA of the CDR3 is TGTGCCAGCAGTTCGACTAGCGGGAGAAGTGAGCAGTACTTC.

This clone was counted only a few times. Here the CDR3 DNA reads TGTGCCAGCAGCTTAAGGAGGGTGGACTATGGCTACACCTTC. Translation: CASSLRRVDYGYTF. The V and J genes are TRBV7-2 and TRBJ1-2, with D hard to call. The V gene lost 2 bases and the J gene lost 3 bases, with 10 bases spanning the gap. This CDR3 spans 14 amino acids. Germline CDR1 and CDR2: SGHTA and FQGNSA.